This T cell receptor (beta chain) stems from a study of T cell responses to AZD1222 COVID-19 vaccine. TCRdb's table, derived via immunoSEQ multiplex PCR, lists solely in-frame clones and lacks some. This sample has some 150,000 clones, with 85% to 95% found just once. This specimen was peripheral blood, taken on day 0 of AZD1222 vaccination. The receptor was derived from an adult in good health.

In DNA, the CDR3 is TGCAGCGTTGCGGTCCGGCGGGGCACTGAAGCTTTCTTT. Amino acids: CSVAVRRGTEAFF. The chain links TRBV29-1 to TRBJ1-1; D uncertain. The CDR3 is 13 amino acids. From germline, CDR1 is SQVTM and CDR2 ANQGSEA. V lost 4 bases to trimming and J lost 4 bases, with 13 bases between them.